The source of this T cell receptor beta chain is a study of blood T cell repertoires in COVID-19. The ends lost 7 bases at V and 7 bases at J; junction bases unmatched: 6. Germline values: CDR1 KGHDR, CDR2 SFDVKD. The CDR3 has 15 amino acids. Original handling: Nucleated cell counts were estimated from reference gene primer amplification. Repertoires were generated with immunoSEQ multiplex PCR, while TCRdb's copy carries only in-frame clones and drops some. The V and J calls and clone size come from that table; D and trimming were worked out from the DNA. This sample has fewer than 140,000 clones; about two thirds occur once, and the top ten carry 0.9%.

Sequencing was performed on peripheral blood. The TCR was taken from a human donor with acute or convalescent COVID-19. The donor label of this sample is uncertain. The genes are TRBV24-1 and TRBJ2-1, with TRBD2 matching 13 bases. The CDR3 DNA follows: TGTGCCACCAGCCGGACTAGCGGGGGCCTTAATGAGCAGTTCTTC. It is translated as CATSRTSGGLNEQFF.